The 13 T cell receptor beta chains given below trace back to one sample, sequenced in a study of blood T cell repertoires in COVID-19. The protocol was immunoSEQ multiplex PCR, while the TCRdb copy is restricted to in-frame clones and leaves out a portion. Here the sample spans just under 350,000 clones, around nine tenths being singletons. Sequencing input: peripheral blood. These receptors all come from a woman aged 18-29 years who had recovered from COVID-19.

The V call is TRBV4-3, the J call TRBJ2-5; no clear D gene. The CDR3 has 18 amino acids. V lost 2 bases, J lost 0 bases, and 19 bases lay in between. The germline V gene has CDR1 LGHNA and CDR2 YSLEER. CDR3 sequence (DNA): TGCGCCAGCAGCCAACGTGCCTATGCGGAAACCCACCAAGAGACCCAGTACTTC. This translates into CASSQRAYAETHQETQYF.

This clone was counted only a few times. The chain joins TRBV27 to TRBJ1-5, with TRBD1 as a possible D gene (5 bases). V was pared by 3 bases and J by 7 bases, with 16 bases between. CDR1 and CDR2 from the germline V gene are MNHEY and SMNVEV (reference sequence). This CDR3 is built from 15 residues. CDR3: CASSFRAGRGQPQHF. For the CDR3, the DNA is TGTGCCAGCAGTTTTAGGGCAGGCCGGGGGCAGCCCCAGCATTTT.

The chain joins TRBV27 to TRBJ2-1; tentative D call: TRBD1 (6 bases). Germline CDR1 and CDR2: MNHEY and SMNVEV (reference sequence). This CDR3 has 15 residues. V was pared by 3 bases and J by 3 bases, with 12 bases between. The CDR3 sequence is CASSFQGIGYNEQFF. The CDR3 nucleotides are TGTGCCAGCAGTTTTCAGGGGATAGGCTACAATGAGCAGTTCTTC.

The chain couples TRBV11-3 to TRBJ2-3; a possible D gene is TRBD2 (5 bases). Looked up from germline, CDR1 is SGHNT and CDR2 is YENEEA. The CDR3 runs to 13 residues. The V end was cut by 6 bases, the J end by 6 bases, with 13 bases between. CDR3 sequence (DNA): TGTGCCAGCAGAAACGTCCCGGGGGATACGCAGTATTTT. Translation: CASRNVPGDTQYF.

V usage is TRBV30 and J usage is TRBJ1-5, with D uncertain. The length of the CDR3 is 11 residues. Germline V gives CDR1 GTSNPN, CDR2 SVGIG (reference sequence). Trimming shortened V by 5 bases and J by 6 bases, and 8 bases separated the two germline ends. CDR3 sequence: CAWWAGQPQHF. The CDR3 region has the DNA TGTGCCTGGTGGGCCGGTCAGCCCCAGCATTTT.

The rearrangement joins TRBV9 to TRBJ1-1; D might be TRBD1 (5 bases). This CDR3 has 13 amino acids. Between the trimmed V and J ends, which lost 1 base and 4 bases, there was a span of 8 bases. CDR1 and CDR2 (germline): SGDLS, YYNGEE. The CDR3 sequence: CASSVSGGTEAFF. DNA for the CDR3: TGTGCCAGCAGCGTAAGCGGGGGCACTGAAGCTTTCTTT. Together with reference TRBV9 and TRBJ1-1, the CDR3 gives the full variable domain: DSGVTQTPKHLITATGQRVTLRCSPRSGDLSVYWYQQSLDQGLQFLIQYYNGEERAKGNILERFSAQQFPDLHSELNLSSLELGDSALYFCASSVSGGTEAFFGQGTRLTVV.

The V and J genes are TRBV4-3 and TRBJ1-1, with a weak D call TRBD1 (6 bases). This CDR3 is 13 amino acids long. The germline V and J ends were trimmed by 0 bases and 10 bases, with 12 bases remaining between them. In germline, CDR1 is LGHNA, CDR2 YSLEER. In DNA form, the CDR3 reads TGCGCCAGCAGCCAAGATCAGGGGCCTAGAGCTTTCTTT. Its translation is CASSQDQGPRAFF.

The V call is TRBV3-1 (or the pseudogene TRBV3-2), the J call TRBJ2-3; the match to TRBD2 covers 8 bases. The CDR3 covers 17 residues. The ends lost 1 base at V and 3 bases at J; junction bases unmatched: 9. Germline loops: CDR1 LGHDT, CDR2 YNNKEL (reference sequence). The CDR3 sequence: CASSQVYAAGVTDTQYF. The CDR3 DNA follows: TGTGCCAGCAGCCAAGTTTATGCAGCGGGAGTGACAGATACGCAGTATTTT.

The V and J genes are TRBV5-3 and TRBJ2-1; 8 bases agree with TRBD2. TRBV5-3 qualifies as an ORF whose function is uncertain. CDR3 length: 17 residues. Trimming cost V 4 bases and J 2 bases; bases outside gene matches: 11. The CDR3: CARSVGLAQTTYNEQFF. The CDR3 nucleotides are TGTGCCAGAAGCGTAGGACTAGCCCAAACGACCTACAATGAGCAGTTCTTC.

In nucleotides, the CDR3 is TGTGCCAGCAGCACAACCCTACAGGGAGGCACAGATACGCAGTATTTT. Amino acid sequence: CASSTTLQGGTDTQYF. The V call is TRBV7-2, the J call TRBJ2-3; a possible D gene is TRBD1 (6 bases). The CDR3 totals 16 residues. CDR1 is SGHTA, CDR2 FQGNSA, per germline. Trimming stripped 5 bases from V and 1 base from J, with 16 bases between.

V usage is TRBV7-9 and J usage is TRBJ2-2; possibly TRBD2 for D (5 bases). The CDR3 sequence is 15 residues long. Germline V gives CDR1 SEHNR, CDR2 FQNEAQ (reference sequence). The V end was cut by 0 bases, the J end by 7 bases, with 12 bases between. The CDR3 is CASSLAGESLGELFF. The CDR3 region has the DNA TGTGCCAGCAGCTTAGCGGGAGAGTCCCTCGGGGAGCTGTTTTTT.

The chain couples TRBV6-5 to TRBJ2-3; D remains ambiguous. The CDR3 has 15 residues. Per germline, CDR1 MNHEY and CDR2 SVGAGI. The V end was cut by 2 bases, the J end by 0 bases, with 9 bases between. CDR3 in amino acids: CASSYPETSTDTQYF. The DNA of the CDR3 is TGTGCCAGCAGTTACCCGGAGACGAGCACAGATACGCAGTATTTT.

The V and J genes are TRBV6-2 or TRBV6-3 and TRBJ2-1; a weak D match, TRBD2 (6 bases). The CDR3 loop spans 16 amino acids. Trimming took 0 bases from V and 10 from J, leaving 19 bases between them. Germline assignment: CDR1 MNHEY and CDR2 SVGEGT. CDR3 nucleotide sequence: TGTGCCAGCAGTTACTCGCCCGGACGGGGAGGCAACGAGCAGTTCTTC. Its protein product is CASSYSPGRGGNEQFF.